This T cell receptor (beta chain) was obtained from a study of regulatory T cells in long-lasting Graves disease. Study results and caveats: Patients with persistent disease shared 2,500 to 3,500 public clonotypes, outpacing the 900 to 1,000 shared by new patients.

Building of the TCR beta libraries involved iRepertoire HTBI primers and Arm-PCR of CDR3 regions. From the multiplex PCR reads, TCRdb called clonotypes with MiXCR, one entry per CDR3 protein. The sample shows some 440,000 distinct CDR3 sequences, around 20% of them seen only once. This CDR3 contains 15 residues. The germline gives CDR1 SGDLS, CDR2 YYNGEE. V trimming: 4 bases; J trimming: 9 bases; junction bases outside the gene matches: 9. As for time point: persistent/refractory GD, antithyroid drugs over 5 years with positive TRAb. PBMC RNA served as the TCR library source. This clonotype was counted between two and nine times. Its antigen is as yet unknown.

This sequence originates from a female donor with Graves disease. The sequenced sample was peripheral blood mononuclear cells (PBMCs), obtained when the disease was refractory, from a patient treated with antithyroid drugs. This sequence joins TRBV9 and TRBJ2-1; TRBD2 matches 11 bases. CDR3 coding DNA: TGTGCCAGCAGCCGTAGTAGTCTAGCGGGAGGTGAGCAGTTCTTC. It is translated as CASSRSSLAGGEQFF.